These T cell receptor beta chains were read from a single sample in a study of T-cell memory formation after mild COVID-19. TCRdb independently ran MiXCR on the 5' RACE reads; one entry per CDR3 protein. The table includes roughly 500,000 distinct CDR3 sequences, around 21% detected once. The sequenced sample consisted of PBMCs or a T cell subset sorted from them (not recorded which). The receptors come from an adult woman who had mild COVID-19 (a few samples of this study predate the infection). Cell type and time point are not known. Each CDR3 is given with its conserved first and last residue. The D gene is left open where the match is weak. Size is omitted from some rows. Given values are once, few, many or a class for expanded clones.

size	V	J	D	CDR3	DNA
few	TRBV20-1	TRBJ1-5	-	CSARWDSNQPQHF	TGCAGTGCTAGATGGGACAGCAATCAGCCCCAGCATTTT
-	TRBV14	TRBJ1-2	-	CASSQLRGGYTF	TGTGCCAGCAGCCAATTGAGGGGAGGCTACACCTTC
-	TRBV11-2	TRBJ2-3	TRBD2	CASSDGTSGGTDTQYF	TGTGCCAGCAGCGACGGGACTAGCGGGGGCACAGATACGCAGTATTTT
few	TRBV13	TRBJ2-5	TRBD2	CASSWGLAGDQETQYF	TGTGCCAGCAGCTGGGGACTAGCGGGGGATCAAGAGACCCAGTACTTC
-	TRBV5-1	TRBJ1-4	-	CASKTGDNREKLFF	TGCGCCAGTAAGACCGGGGATAACCGGGAAAAACTGTTTTTT
few	TRBV18	TRBJ2-2	-	CASSRSTPNTGELFF	TGTGCCAGCTCACGGTCGACACCTAACACCGGGGAGCTGTTTTTT
-	TRBV5-1	TRBJ1-3	TRBD1	CASSPGQGTLGNTIYF	TGCGCCAGCAGCCCCGGACAGGGGACGCTCGGAAACACCATATATTTT
-	TRBV6-2/TRBV6-3	TRBJ2-1	-	CASTFLATTGNEQFF	TGTGCCAGCACCTTCCTCGCCACGACGGGCAATGAGCAGTTCTTC
many	TRBV15	TRBJ2-1	-	CATSRDRGSYNEQFF	TGTGCCACCAGCAGAGATCGGGGCTCCTACAATGAGCAGTTCTTC
few	TRBV24-1	TRBJ1-2	-	CATSGSGRTRPWGYTF	TGTGCCACCAGTGGGTCAGGGAGAACCAGGCCCTGGGGCTACACCTTC
few	TRBV7-9	TRBJ1-5	-	CASSLGTNNQPQHF	TGTGCCAGCAGCTTAGGGACAAACAATCAGCCCCAGCATTTT
-	TRBV19	TRBJ2-7	-	CASSIQVPSYEQYF	TGTGCCAGTAGTATACAGGTACCCTCCTACGAGCAGTACTTC
-	TRBV3-1	TRBJ2-7	TRBD1	CASSQVGTGGARQYF	TGTGCCAGCAGCCAAGTAGGGACAGGGGGCGCGCGGCAGTACTTC
-	TRBV3-1	TRBJ1-5	-	CASSQGYAGSQHF	TGTGCCAGCAGCCAAGGGTACGCGGGGTCCCAGCATTTT
-	TRBV14	TRBJ2-3	TRBD1	CASSIGTASTDTQYF	TGTGCCAGCAGCATCGGGACAGCTAGCACAGATACGCAGTATTTT
-	TRBV7-8	TRBJ1-1	TRBD1	CASSLQGAAEAFF	TGTGCCAGCAGCTTGCAGGGGGCGGCTGAAGCTTTCTTT
few	TRBV6-1	TRBJ2-7	-	CASEQVYYEQYF	TGTGCCAGCGAACAGGTGTACTACGAGCAGTACTTC
-	TRBV2	TRBJ2-5	TRBD1	CASSFGQVILETQYF	TGTGCCAGCAGTTTTGGACAGGTTATATTAGAGACCCAGTACTTC
-	TRBV5-1	TRBJ2-2	TRBD1	CASSFSGTGANTGELFF	TGCGCCAGCAGCTTCTCCGGGACAGGGGCGAACACCGGGGAGCTGTTTTTT
-	TRBV7-2	TRBJ2-7	TRBD2	CASSPTRLAGASEQYF	TGTGCCAGCAGCCCCACAAGACTAGCGGGAGCGTCCGAGCAGTACTTC
few	TRBV7-2	TRBJ1-4	-	CASSLNSGAFEKLFF	TGTGCCAGCAGCTTAAATTCGGGGGCCTTTGAAAAACTGTTTTTT
few	TRBV20-1	TRBJ2-5	-	CSARGASLETQYF	TGCAGTGCTAGAGGGGCTAGTTTAGAGACCCAGTACTTC
few	TRBV27	TRBJ2-1	-	CASSSKGGGSYNEQFF	TGTGCCAGCAGTTCCAAGGGAGGGGGGTCCTACAATGAGCAGTTCTTC
few	TRBV5-4	TRBJ2-5	-	CASTRPGPLETQYF	TGTGCCAGCACCAGGCCGGGGCCCTTGGAGACCCAGTACTTC
-	TRBV5-6	TRBJ2-2	TRBD2	CASSFTSGAVNTGELFF	TGTGCCAGCAGCTTTACTAGCGGGGCCGTCAACACCGGGGAGCTGTTTTTT
-	TRBV25-1	TRBJ2-7	-	CASSDLHYEQYF	TGTGCCAGCAGTGATCTCCACTACGAGCAGTACTTC
few	TRBV4-1	TRBJ1-2	-	CASSQGPYPNYGYTF	TGCGCCAGCAGCCAAGGGCCCTACCCTAACTATGGCTACACCTTC
many	TRBV29-1	TRBJ1-1	-	CSVSMNTEAFF	TGCAGCGTCTCAATGAACACTGAAGCTTTCTTT
-	TRBV20-1	TRBJ2-3	-	CSARAPSSVDTQYF	TGCAGTGCTAGAGCTCCGTCGTCAGTAGATACGCAGTATTTT
-	TRBV6-2/TRBV6-3	TRBJ2-7	TRBD2	CASSWGTSGIQCF	TGTGCCAGCAGTTGGGGGACTAGCGGGATACAGTGCTTC
-	TRBV5-4	TRBJ2-5	-	CASSWTPAPQETQYF	TGTGCCAGCAGCTGGACCCCGGCTCCTCAAGAGACCCAGTACTTC
few	TRBV12-3/TRBV12-4	TRBJ1-5	TRBD1	CASSSGQGVFSNQPQHF	TGTGCCAGCAGTTCGGGACAGGGGGTTTTTAGCAATCAGCCCCAGCATTTT
few	TRBV7-3	TRBJ2-7	-	CASSLGGTPDYEQYF	TGTGCCAGCAGCTTGGGGGGGACACCGGACTACGAGCAGTACTTC
few	TRBV11-2	TRBJ2-1	-	CASSMRGREQFF	TGTGCCAGCAGCATGCGAGGTCGGGAGCAGTTCTTC
-	TRBV7-2	TRBJ2-7	-	CASSSSRDRGEQYF	TGTGCCAGCAGCTCCTCACGGGACCGGGGGGAGCAGTACTTC
-	TRBV6-6	TRBJ2-7	-	CASSPTGGVRGEQYF	TGTGCCAGCAGTCCAACAGGGGGGGTGCGAGGGGAGCAGTACTTC